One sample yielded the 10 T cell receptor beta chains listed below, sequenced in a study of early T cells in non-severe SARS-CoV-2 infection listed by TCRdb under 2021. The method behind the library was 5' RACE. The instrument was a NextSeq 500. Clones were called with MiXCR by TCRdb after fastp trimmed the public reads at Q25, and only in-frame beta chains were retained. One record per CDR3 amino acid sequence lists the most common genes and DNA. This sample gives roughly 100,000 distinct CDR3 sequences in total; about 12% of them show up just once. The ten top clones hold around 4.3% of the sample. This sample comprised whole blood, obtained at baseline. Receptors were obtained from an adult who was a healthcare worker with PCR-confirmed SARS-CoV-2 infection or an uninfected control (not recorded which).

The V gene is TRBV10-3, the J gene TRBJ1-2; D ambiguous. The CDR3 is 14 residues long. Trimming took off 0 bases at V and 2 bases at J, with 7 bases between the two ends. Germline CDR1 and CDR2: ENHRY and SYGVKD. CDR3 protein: CAISESPENYGYTF. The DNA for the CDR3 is TGTGCCATCAGTGAGTCGCCAGAAAACTATGGCTACACCTTC.

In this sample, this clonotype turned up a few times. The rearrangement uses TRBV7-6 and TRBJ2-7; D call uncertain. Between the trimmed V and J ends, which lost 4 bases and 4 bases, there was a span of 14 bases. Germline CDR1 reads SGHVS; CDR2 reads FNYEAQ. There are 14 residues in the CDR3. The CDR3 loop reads CASSSSTNYYEQYF. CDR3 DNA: TGTGCCAGCAGCTCATCGACCAACTATTACGAGCAGTACTTC. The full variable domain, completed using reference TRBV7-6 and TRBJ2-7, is GAGVSQSPRYKVTKRGQDVALRCDPISGHVSLYWYRQALGQGPEFLTYFNYEAQQDKSGLPNDRFSAERPEGSISTLTIQRTEQRDSAMYRCASSSSTNYYEQYFGPGTRLTVT.

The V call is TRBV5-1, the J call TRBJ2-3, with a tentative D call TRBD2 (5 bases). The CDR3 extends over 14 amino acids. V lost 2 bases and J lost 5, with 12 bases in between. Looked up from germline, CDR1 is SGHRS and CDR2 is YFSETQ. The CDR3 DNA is TGCGCCAGCAGCTTTGCGGGCCGCGGAGATACGCAGTATTTT. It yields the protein CASSFAGRGDTQYF.

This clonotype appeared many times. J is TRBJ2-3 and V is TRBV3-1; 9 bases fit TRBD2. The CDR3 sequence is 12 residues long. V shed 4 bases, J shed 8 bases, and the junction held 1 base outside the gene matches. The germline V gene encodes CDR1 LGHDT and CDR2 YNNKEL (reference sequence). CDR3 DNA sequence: TGTGCCAGCAGCCTTAGCGGGGGTACGCAGTATTTT. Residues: CASSLSGGTQYF.

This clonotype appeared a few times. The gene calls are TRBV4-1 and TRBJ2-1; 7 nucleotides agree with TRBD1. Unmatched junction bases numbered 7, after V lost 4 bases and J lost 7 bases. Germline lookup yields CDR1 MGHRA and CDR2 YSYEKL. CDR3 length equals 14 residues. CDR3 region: CASSLLQGENEQFF. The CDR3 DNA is TGCGCCAGCAGCCTTTTGCAGGGGGAGAATGAGCAGTTCTTC.

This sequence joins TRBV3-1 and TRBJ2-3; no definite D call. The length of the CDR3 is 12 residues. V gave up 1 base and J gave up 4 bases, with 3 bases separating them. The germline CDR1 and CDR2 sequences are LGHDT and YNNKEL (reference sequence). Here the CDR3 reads CASSQVSDTQYF. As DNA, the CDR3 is TGTGCCAGCAGCCAAGTGTCAGATACGCAGTATTTT.

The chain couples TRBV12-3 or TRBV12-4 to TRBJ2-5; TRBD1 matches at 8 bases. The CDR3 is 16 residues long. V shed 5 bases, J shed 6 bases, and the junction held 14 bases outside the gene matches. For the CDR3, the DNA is TGTGCCAGCAGTCCCGGACAGGGTCAGTCGATGAAGACCCAGTACTTC. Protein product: CASSPGQGQSMKTQYF.

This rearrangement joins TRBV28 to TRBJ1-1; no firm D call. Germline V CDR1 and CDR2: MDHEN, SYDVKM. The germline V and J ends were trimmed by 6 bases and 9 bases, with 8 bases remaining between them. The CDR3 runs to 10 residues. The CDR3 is CASRDIQAFF. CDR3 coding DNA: TGTGCCAGCAGAGACATACAAGCTTTCTTT.

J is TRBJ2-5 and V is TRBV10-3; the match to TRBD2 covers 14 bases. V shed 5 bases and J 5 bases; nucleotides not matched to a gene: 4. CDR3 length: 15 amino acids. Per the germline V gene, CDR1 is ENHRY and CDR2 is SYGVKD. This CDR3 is CAISPGLAGAETQYF. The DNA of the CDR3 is TGTGCCATCAGTCCGGGACTAGCGGGGGCGGAGACCCAGTACTTC.

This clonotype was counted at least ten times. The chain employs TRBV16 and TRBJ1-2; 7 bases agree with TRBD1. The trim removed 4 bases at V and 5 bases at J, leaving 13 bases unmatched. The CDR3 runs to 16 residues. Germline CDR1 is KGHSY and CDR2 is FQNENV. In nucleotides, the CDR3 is TGTGCCAGCAGCCCCCAAGGGGGCTTATTTTTTTATGGCTACACCTTC. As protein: CASSPQGGLFFYGYTF.